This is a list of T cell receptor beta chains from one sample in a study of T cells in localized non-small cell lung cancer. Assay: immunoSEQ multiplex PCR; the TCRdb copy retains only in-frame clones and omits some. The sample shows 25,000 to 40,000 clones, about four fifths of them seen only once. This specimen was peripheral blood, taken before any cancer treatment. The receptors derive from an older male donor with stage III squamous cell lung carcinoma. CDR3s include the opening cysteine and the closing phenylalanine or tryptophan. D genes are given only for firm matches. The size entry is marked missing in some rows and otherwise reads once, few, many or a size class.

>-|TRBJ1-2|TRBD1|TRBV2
TGTGCCAGCAGTACGGACAGGGGAGAAAGCTATGGCTACACCTTC
CASSTDRGESYGYTF
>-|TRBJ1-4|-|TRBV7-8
TGTGCCAGCAGCGCTTCGGGTAATGAAAAACTGTTTTTT
CASSASGNEKLFF
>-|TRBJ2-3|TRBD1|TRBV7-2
TGTGCCAGCAACCCGGGACAGCTAGGAGATACGCAGTATTTT
CASNPGQLGDTQYF
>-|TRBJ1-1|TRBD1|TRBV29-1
TGCAGCGGACGAGACAGGGGCGGGGGGACCACTGAAGCTTTCTTT
CSGRDRGGGTTEAFF
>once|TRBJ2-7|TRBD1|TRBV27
TGTGCCAGCAGTTCGGGACAGGGATCCCACGAGCAGTACTTC
CASSSGQGSHEQYF
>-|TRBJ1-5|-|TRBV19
TGTGCCAGTAGTTCTGCCAGGTTAAGCAATCAGCCCCAGCATTTT
CASSSARLSNQPQHF
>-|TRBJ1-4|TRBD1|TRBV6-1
TGTGCCAGCACTACCCTGACAGGGGGTAATGAAAAACTGTTTTTT
CASTTLTGGNEKLFF
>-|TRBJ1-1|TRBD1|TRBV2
TGTGCCAGCAAACAGGGGGTGGGCACTGAAGCTTTCTTT
CASKQGVGTEAFF
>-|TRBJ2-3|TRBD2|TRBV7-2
TGTGCCAGCAGTTCACTAGCGGGAGGAGGTGGAAGTACGCAGTATTTT
CASSSLAGGGGSTQYF
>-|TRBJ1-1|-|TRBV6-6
TGTGCCAGCCGGCGGGGCCGGAACACTGAAGCTTTCTTT
CASRRGRNTEAFF
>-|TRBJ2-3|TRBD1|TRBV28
TGTGCCAGCAGGGACGGACAGGGGCGCAACACAGATACGCAGTATTTT
CASRDGQGRNTDTQYF
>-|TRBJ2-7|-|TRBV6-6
TGTGCCAGCAGTTCCACCACGGGGGAGCAGTACTTC
CASSSTTGEQYF
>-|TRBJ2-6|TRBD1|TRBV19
TGTGCCAGTAGTACAGGGGGCCTCTCTGGGGCCAACGTCCTGACTTTC
CASSTGGLSGANVLTF
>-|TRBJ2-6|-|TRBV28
TGTGCCACCTACAGGGCCGGGGCCAACGTCCTGACTTTC
CATYRAGANVLTF
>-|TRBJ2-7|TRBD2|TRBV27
TGTGCCAGCAGTCTTAGCGGGCCCTACGAGCAGTACTTC
CASSLSGPYEQYF
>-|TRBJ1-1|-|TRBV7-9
TGTGCCAGCAGCTTAGACGAGGGGCTGGGGAACACTGAAGCTTTCTTT
CASSLDEGLGNTEAFF
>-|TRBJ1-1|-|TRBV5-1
TGCGCCAGCAGCCTATACCAGGGGCCGATGAACACTGAAGCTTTCTTT
CASSLYQGPMNTEAFF
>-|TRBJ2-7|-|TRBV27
TGTGCCAGCAGTTTTGCGGCAGGGCTTGGCTACGAGCAGTACTTC
CASSFAAGLGYEQYF
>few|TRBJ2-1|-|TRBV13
TGTGCCAGCAGCTTAGACGGGGATGAGCAGTTCTTC
CASSLDGDEQFF
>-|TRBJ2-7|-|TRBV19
TGTGCCAGTAGTCCCCGACAGACTGGCGAGCAGTACTTC
CASSPRQTGEQYF
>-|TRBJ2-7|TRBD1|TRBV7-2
TGTGCCAGCAGGACCAGCGGGACAGGGGCCCACGAGCAGTACTTC
CASRTSGTGAHEQYF
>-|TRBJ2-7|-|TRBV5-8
TGTGCCAGCAGCTTGGTCTTCCGGGGTTACGAGCAGTACTTC
CASSLVFRGYEQYF
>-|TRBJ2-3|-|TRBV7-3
TGTGCCAGCAGCAACAGACTAGAAGATACGCAGTATTTT
CASSNRLEDTQYF
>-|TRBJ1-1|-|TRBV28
TGTGCCAGCAGTTTACCAGGACAGTCGAACACTGAAGCTTTCTTT
CASSLPGQSNTEAFF
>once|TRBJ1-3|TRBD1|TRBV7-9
TGTGCCAGCAGCTTACGGACAGGGGCTGGAAACACCATATATTTT
CASSLRTGAGNTIYF
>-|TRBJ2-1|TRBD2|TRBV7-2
TGTGCCAGCAGCAGAGGGGTAGCGGGGTGGGATGAGCAGTTCTTC
CASSRGVAGWDEQFF
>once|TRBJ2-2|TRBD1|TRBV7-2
TGTGCCAGCAGCTCCCGACAGGGGGGAACCGGGGAGCTGTTTTTT
CASSSRQGGTGELFF
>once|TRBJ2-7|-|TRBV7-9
TGTGCCAGCAGCTTAGCTCTCCGGTCATACGAGCAGTACTTC
CASSLALRSYEQYF
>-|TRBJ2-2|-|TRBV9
TGTGCCAGCAGCGGACAGGGAGGATCGGCCGGGGAGCTGTTTTTT
CASSGQGGSAGELFF
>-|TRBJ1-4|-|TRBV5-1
TGCGCCAGCAGCTTGAATTCCCAAACTAATGAAAAACTGTTTTTT
CASSLNSQTNEKLFF
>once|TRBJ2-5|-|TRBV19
TGTGCCAGTAGTATGTCCCAGTACCAAGAGACCCAGTACTTC
CASSMSQYQETQYF
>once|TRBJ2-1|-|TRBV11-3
TGTGCCAGCAGCCCGAGAGCGGGCAGCTCCTACAATGAGCAGTTCTTC
CASSPRAGSSYNEQFF
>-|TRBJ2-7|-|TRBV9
TGTGCCAGCAGCGTAGGGAGGGAATACGAGCAGTACTTC
CASSVGREYEQYF
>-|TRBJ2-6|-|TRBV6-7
TGTGCCAGCAGTTTATATAAGCGTTTACAAAGTCGGGCCAACGTCCTGACTTTC
CASSLYKRLQSRANVLTF